The 23 T cell receptor beta chains presented below share a single source sample, sequenced in a study of vaccination and CD4 T cells after COVID-19. As to treatment: roughly 10-day PBMC culture with coronavirus spike peptide pools or control peptides (ViraFEST assay). Their cognate antigens are unknown. With the Oncomine TCR Beta short-read assay, DNA from cultured CD4+ T cells was sequenced. One entry per CDR3 protein, called by TCRdb with MiXCR from the PCR reads. The profile covers 20,000 to 30,000 distinct CDR3 sequences, with around 40% appearing a single time and roughly 7.8% taken by the ten largest. Sequenced sample: CD4+ T cells from blood, cultured in vitro. Every receptor here comes from a human donor who had recovered from COVID-19.

The chain couples TRBV6-4 to TRBJ1-5, with TRBD1 matching 8 bases. J was trimmed by 4 bases and V by 6 bases; bases with no gene match: 5. Germline CDR1 is MRHNA and CDR2 is SNTAGT. The CDR3 contains 14 residues. The CDR3 sequence is CASSAGQGNQPQHF. The CDR3, as DNA: TGTGCCAGCAGCGCTGGACAGGGAAATCAGCCCCAGCATTTT.

The chain carries TRBV6-1 and TRBJ1-1, with D possibly TRBD1 on 6 matching bases. Germline CDR1 reads MNHNS; CDR2 reads SASEGT. This CDR3 has 13 amino acids. The V and J ends lost 7 bases and 1 base respectively, with 10 bases between them. The DNA for the CDR3 is TGTGCCAGCACAGGGGCGAGGAACACTGAAGCTTTCTTT. Translating it yields CASTGARNTEAFF.

The chain is built from TRBV7-6 and TRBJ1-1; D not resolved. V gave up 5 bases and J gave up 1 base, with 14 bases separating them. The length of the CDR3 is 15 residues. CDR1 is SGHVS, CDR2 FNYEAQ, per germline. The CDR3 DNA reads as TGTGCCAGCAGCCCTGGGATTGGGAAGAACACTGAAGCTTTCTTT. Protein: CASSPGIGKNTEAFF.

Concerning this clonotype: Relative to the germline gene, one junction end is altered; a read error may explain this. CDR3 loop: CASGLLVTGQQYF. The DNA for the CDR3 is TGTGCCAGCGGCTTATTGGTCACGGGACAGCAGTACTTC. The V gene is TRBV7-9, the J gene TRBJ2-7; D might be TRBD1 or TRBD2, each matching 5 bases. The germline V gene encodes CDR1 SEHNR and CDR2 FQNEAQ (reference sequence). The CDR3 runs 13 residues.

This chain connects TRBV18 to TRBJ2-5; no firm D call. Per the germline V gene, CDR1 is KGHSH and CDR2 is LQKENI. The CDR3 is 13 residues long. With 3 bases removed from V and 3 bases from J, the gap between germline ends came to 8 bases. The CDR3 protein is CASSPTYEETQYF. In DNA, the CDR3 is TGTGCCAGCTCACCTACATATGAAGAGACCCAGTACTTC.

The chain uses TRBV5-1 and TRBJ1-6; D is uncertain. Germline V gives CDR1 SGHRS, CDR2 YFSETQ. Trimming cost V 4 bases and J 4 bases, with 12 bases left between them. This CDR3 has 15 residues. CDR3 region: CASSPDGKYNSPLHF. The CDR3 nucleotides are TGCGCCAGCAGCCCGGATGGGAAGTATAATTCACCCCTCCACTTT.

This chain uses TRBV19 with TRBJ1-1, with a tentative D call TRBD1 (5 bases). Germline CDR1 LNHDA, CDR2 SQIVND (reference sequence). Between the trimmed V and J ends, which lost 4 bases and 3 bases, there was a span of 12 bases. The CDR3 has 14 residues. CDR3: CASSRGSGYTEAFF. CDR3 nucleotide sequence: TGTGCCAGTAGTAGGGGGAGCGGGTACACTGAAGCTTTCTTT.

This sequence joins TRBV6-2 or TRBV6-3 and TRBJ2-3, with TRBD2 as a possible D gene (5 bases). This CDR3 has 15 residues. The V gene's germline CDR1 is MNHEY and CDR2 SVGEGT. V shed 7 bases and J shed 2 bases, with 16 bases lying between them. The CDR3 region has the DNA TGTGCCAGCACCCCTCGGGATGGGTTCACAGATACGCAGTATTTT. Residues: CASTPRDGFTDTQYF.

This chain joins TRBV6-1 and TRBJ1-2; 9 nucleotides match TRBD1. The CDR3 runs 15 residues. The J segment lost 6 bases and the V segment lost 6 bases, leaving 11 bases of the junction unmatched. Germline assignment: CDR1 MNHNS and CDR2 SASEGT. The CDR3 loop reads CASRQTGGTRDGYTF. The DNA of the CDR3 is TGTGCCAGCAGGCAGACAGGGGGGACTAGGGATGGCTACACCTTC.

Only a few counts were recorded for this clonotype. The chain uses TRBV6-2 or TRBV6-3 and TRBJ2-2; D gene unclear. Germline-derived CDR1 and CDR2 are MNHEY and SVGEGT. Trimming left V 6 bases short and J 5 bases short, with 13 bases between. This CDR3 is 14 amino acids long. CDR3 nucleotides: TGTGCCAGCAGCCCTAATGACGGGACCGGGGAGCTGTTTTTT. Its translation is CASSPNDGTGELFF.

V is TRBV12-3 or TRBV12-4 and J is TRBJ2-3, with no clear D. This CDR3 region has 17 residues. With 7 bases removed from V and 0 bases from J, the gap between germline ends came to 20 bases. The CDR3 DNA is TGTGCCAGCATCCCCGGCGGCAGCGTCGTTAGCACAGATACGCAGTATTTT. Protein product: CASIPGGSVVSTDTQYF.

This clonotype occurred a few times. The genes are TRBV20-1 and TRBJ2-3; D unresolved. V lost 0 bases, J lost 0 bases, and 10 bases lay in between. CDR1 DFQATT and CDR2 SNEGSKA come from the germline V gene (reference sequence). The length of the CDR3 is 15 residues. CDR3 region: CSARDRIPSTDTQYF. The CDR3 DNA is TGCAGTGCTAGAGATCGAATACCTAGCACAGATACGCAGTATTTT.

In this sample, this clonotype turned up a few times. The J gene is TRBJ2-3, the V gene TRBV24-1, with D perhaps given as TRBD1 or TRBD2 (5 bases each). This CDR3 region has 16 residues. Trimming stripped 3 bases from V and 2 bases from J, with 14 bases between. Germline V gene lookup returns CDR1 KGHDR and CDR2 SFDVKD. CDR3 DNA sequence: TGTGCCACCAGTGATCAAACGGGACGATTCACAGATACGCAGTATTTT. This sequence encodes CATSDQTGRFTDTQYF.

This clonotype was recorded a few times. In nucleotides, the CDR3 is TGTGCCACCAGCTTGGGACAGGGGATAAAACAAGAGACCCAGTACTTC. Its translation is CATSLGQGIKQETQYF. The chain combines TRBV15 with TRBJ2-5, with 10 positions matching TRBD1. V gave up 5 bases and J gave up 2 bases; unmatched junction bases: 8. This CDR3 region has 16 residues. The germline V gene has CDR1 LNHNV and CDR2 YYDKDF (reference sequence).

The chain recombines TRBV7-9 with TRBJ2-7; 11 bases map to TRBD1. The length of the CDR3 is 15 residues. CDR1 SEHNR and CDR2 FQNEAQ come from the germline V gene (reference sequence). V was pared by 5 bases and J by 7 bases, with 10 bases of the junction left unmatched. In DNA, the CDR3 is TGTGCCAGCAGCCTAGGGACAGGGGGTGATATGGAGCAGTACTTC. Protein: CASSLGTGGDMEQYF.

The chain joins TRBV5-4 to TRBJ1-2; D is unresolved. There are 14 residues in the CDR3. V lost 0 bases to trimming and J lost 0 bases, with 6 bases between them. Germline V gives CDR1 SGHNT, CDR2 YYREEE (reference sequence). The CDR3 coding sequence is TGTGCCAGCAGCTTGGCCGCAGCTAACTATGGCTACACCTTC. Protein: CASSLAAANYGYTF. Full variable domain (remainder filled in from reference TRBV5-4 and TRBJ1-2): ETGVTQSPTHLIKTRGQQVTLRCSSQSGHNTVSWYQQALGQGPQFIFQYYREEENGRGNFPPRFSGLQFPNYSSELNVNALELDDSALYLCASSLAAANYGYTFGSGTRLTVV.

The chain links TRBV9 to TRBJ1-6; 7 bases match TRBD1. V lost 3 bases to trimming and J lost 8 bases; unmatched junction nucleotides: 8. The CDR3 has 15 amino acids. Germline V gene sequence: CDR1 SGDLS, CDR2 YYNGEE. Here the CDR3 reads CASSGFGQDHSPLHF. CDR3 nucleotides: TGTGCCAGCAGCGGATTTGGACAGGATCATTCACCCCTCCACTTT.

This chain connects TRBV20-1 to TRBJ2-7, with a possible D match to TRBD2 (5 bases). Germline loops: CDR1 DFQATT, CDR2 SNEGSKA (reference sequence). The CDR3 loop spans 17 amino acids. The V end lost 3 bases, the J end lost 0 bases, and 21 bases lay between the germline ends. CDR3 protein: CSASDATSGQTSYEQYF. CDR3 coding DNA: TGCAGTGCTAGCGATGCAACGAGCGGCCAAACCTCCTACGAGCAGTACTTC.

This clonotype was seen a handful of times. The V call is TRBV4-2, the J call TRBJ2-6; 11 bases align to TRBD2. This CDR3 region has 16 residues. V dropped 5 bases and J dropped 2; count of bases not matched to a gene: 2. Germline CDR1 and CDR2: LGHNA and YNFKEQ. CDR3 bases: TGTGCCAGCAGCGCTAGCGGGGGGACTGGGGCCAACGTCCTGACTTTC. It is translated as CASSASGGTGANVLTF.

This clonotype was detected only a few times. This sequence joins TRBV10-3 and TRBJ2-1, with D possibly called TRBD1 or TRBD2 (7 bases each). Deletions cut 4 bases from V and 6 bases from J, with 19 bases between. The CDR3 totals 16 residues. Germline CDR1 and CDR2: ENHRY and SYGVKD. Here the CDR3 reads CAISAPRGGNTNEQFF. The CDR3, as DNA: TGTGCCATCAGTGCCCCCAGGGGGGGCAACACCAATGAGCAGTTCTTC.

The V gene is TRBV24-1, the J gene TRBJ1-2; 9 bases line up with TRBD1. Trimming at V came to 4 bases and at J to 3 bases, leaving 8 bases not matched to a gene. Germline V gene lookup returns CDR1 KGHDR and CDR2 SFDVKD. This CDR3 spans 16 amino acids. CDR3 nucleotide sequence: TGTGCCACCAGTGACACGGGACAGGGAAAGGACTATGGCTACACCTTC. This sequence encodes CATSDTGQGKDYGYTF.

The gene calls are TRBV21-1 and TRBJ1-1. TRBV21-1 is a recognized pseudogene. The CDR3 has 15 residues. The CDR3 is CASSKLAPPNTEAFF. The DNA of the CDR3 is TGTGCCAGCAGCAAACTGGCACCGCCGAACACTGAAGCTTTCTTT.

The chain joins TRBV4-1 to TRBJ1-1; possible D gene TRBD1, 5 bases. This CDR3 is built from 16 residues. In germline, CDR1 is MGHRA, CDR2 YSYEKL. Trimming pared 1 base from V and 11 bases from J, leaving 23 bases between. CDR3 sequence: CASSQGRARDGEGAFF. For the CDR3, the DNA is TGCGCCAGCAGCCAAGGGAGAGCCCGGGACGGCGAGGGGGCTTTCTTT.